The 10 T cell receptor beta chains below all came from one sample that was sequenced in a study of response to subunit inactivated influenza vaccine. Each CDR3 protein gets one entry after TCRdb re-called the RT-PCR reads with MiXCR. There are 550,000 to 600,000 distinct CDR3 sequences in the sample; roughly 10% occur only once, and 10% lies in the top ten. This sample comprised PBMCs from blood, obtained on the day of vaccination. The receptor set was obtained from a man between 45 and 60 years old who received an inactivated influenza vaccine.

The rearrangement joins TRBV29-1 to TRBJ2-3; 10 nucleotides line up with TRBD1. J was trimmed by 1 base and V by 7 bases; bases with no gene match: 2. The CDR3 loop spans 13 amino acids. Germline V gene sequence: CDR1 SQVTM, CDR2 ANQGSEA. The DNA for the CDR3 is TGCAGCGCAGGGACAGGGGGCACAGATACGCAGTATTTT. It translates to CSAGTGGTDTQYF.

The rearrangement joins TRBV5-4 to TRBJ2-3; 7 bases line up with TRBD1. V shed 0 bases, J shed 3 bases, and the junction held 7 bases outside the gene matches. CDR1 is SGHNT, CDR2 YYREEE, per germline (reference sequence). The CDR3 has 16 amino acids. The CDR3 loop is CASSLGGRGQTDTQYF. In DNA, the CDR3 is TGTGCCAGCAGCTTGGGGGGAAGGGGACAGACAGATACGCAGTATTTT. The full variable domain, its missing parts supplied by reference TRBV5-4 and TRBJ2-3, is ETGVTQSPTHLIKTRGQQVTLRCSSQSGHNTVSWYQQALGQGPQFIFQYYREEENGRGNFPPRFSGLQFPNYSSELNVNALELDDSALYLCASSLGGRGQTDTQYFGPGTRLTVL.

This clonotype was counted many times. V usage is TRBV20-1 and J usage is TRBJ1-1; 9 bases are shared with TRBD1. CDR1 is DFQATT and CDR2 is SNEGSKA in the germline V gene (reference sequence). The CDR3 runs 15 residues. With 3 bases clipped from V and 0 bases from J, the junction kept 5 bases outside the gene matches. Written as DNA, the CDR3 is TGCAGTGCTAGGTGGGACAGGGAACTGAACACTGAAGCTTTCTTT. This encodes CSARWDRELNTEAFF.

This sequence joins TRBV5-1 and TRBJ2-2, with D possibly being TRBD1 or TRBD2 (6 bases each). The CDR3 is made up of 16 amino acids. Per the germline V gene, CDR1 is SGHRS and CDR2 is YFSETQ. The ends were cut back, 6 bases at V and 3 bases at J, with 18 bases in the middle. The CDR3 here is CASTLGFGGDTGELFF. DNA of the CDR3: TGCGCCAGCACCCTGGGATTCGGGGGCGACACCGGGGAGCTGTTTTTT.

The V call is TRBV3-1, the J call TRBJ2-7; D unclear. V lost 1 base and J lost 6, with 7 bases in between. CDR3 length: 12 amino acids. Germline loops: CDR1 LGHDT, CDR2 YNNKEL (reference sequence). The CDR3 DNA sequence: TGTGCCAGCAGCCAAGGCAGTCTCGAGCAGTACTTC. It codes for CASSQGSLEQYF.

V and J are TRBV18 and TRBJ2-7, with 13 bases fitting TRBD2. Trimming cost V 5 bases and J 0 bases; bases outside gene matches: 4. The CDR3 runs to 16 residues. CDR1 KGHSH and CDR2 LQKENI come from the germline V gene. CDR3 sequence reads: CASSSGLAGTSYEQYF. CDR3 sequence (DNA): TGTGCCAGCTCATCGGGACTAGCGGGGACCTCCTACGAGCAGTACTTC.

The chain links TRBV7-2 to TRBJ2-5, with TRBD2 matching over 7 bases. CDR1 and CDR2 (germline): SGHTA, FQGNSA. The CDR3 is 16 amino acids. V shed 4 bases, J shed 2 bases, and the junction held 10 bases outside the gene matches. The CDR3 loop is CASSSTGSGPQETQYF. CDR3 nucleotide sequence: TGTGCCAGCAGCTCCACGGGTAGCGGGCCACAAGAGACCCAGTACTTC.

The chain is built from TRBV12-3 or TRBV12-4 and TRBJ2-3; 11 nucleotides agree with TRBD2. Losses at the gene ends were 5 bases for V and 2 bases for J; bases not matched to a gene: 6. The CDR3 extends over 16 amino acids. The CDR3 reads CASSRGLAGLTDTQYF. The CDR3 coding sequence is TGTGCCAGCAGTCGCGGACTAGCGGGCCTCACAGATACGCAGTATTTT.

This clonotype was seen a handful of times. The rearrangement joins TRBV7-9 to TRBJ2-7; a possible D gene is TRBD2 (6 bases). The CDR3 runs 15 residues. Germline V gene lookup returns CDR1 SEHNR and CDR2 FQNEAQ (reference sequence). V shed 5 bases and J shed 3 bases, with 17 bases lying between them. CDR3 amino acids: CASSLTNRGSYEQYF. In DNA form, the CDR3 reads TGTGCCAGCAGCCTCACTAATCGGGGGAGCTACGAGCAGTACTTC.

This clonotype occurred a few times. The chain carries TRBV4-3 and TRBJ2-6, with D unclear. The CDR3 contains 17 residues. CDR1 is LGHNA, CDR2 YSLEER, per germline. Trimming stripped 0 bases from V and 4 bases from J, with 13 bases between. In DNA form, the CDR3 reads TGCGCCAGCAGCCAAGATCCCCCTGGTCGGGGGGCCAACGTCCTGACTTTC. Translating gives CASSQDPPGRGANVLTF.